This is a list of T cell receptor beta chains from one sample in a study of CD8+CD57+ T cells in acquired aplastic anemia. MiXCR, applied by TCRdb to the reads, yields one record per CDR3 protein. The repertoire has about 160,000 distinct CDR3 sequences, 40% to 55% of them found once; the top ten carry approximately 2.9%. The sample was sorted CD4+, CD8+, or CD8+CD57+ T cells (not recorded which) from PBMCs. All receptors derive from a human donor with aplastic anemia. Each CDR3 is given with its conserved first and last residue. Fields, in order: D gene, clone size, V gene, J gene, CDR3 protein, CDR3 DNA. D genes are given only for firm matches. Part of the rows lack a size; the others show once, few, many or a class for expanded clones.

d_gene: .; abundance: many; v_gene: TRBV7-9; j_gene: TRBJ1-1; CDR3aa: CASSKNRDIGGTEAFF; CDR3nt: TGTGCCAGCAGCAAAAACAGAGACATAGGGGGGACTGAAGCTTTCTTT
d_gene: .; abundance: .; v_gene: TRBV15; j_gene: TRBJ1-3; CDR3aa: CATSSPRQGNGNTIYF; CDR3nt: TGTGCCACCAGCAGCCCAAGGCAGGGTAATGGAAACACCATATATTTT
d_gene: .; abundance: .; v_gene: TRBV19; j_gene: TRBJ1-2; CDR3aa: CASSALRQEYGYTF; CDR3nt: TGTGCCAGTAGTGCCCTTCGACAGGAGTATGGCTACACCTTC
d_gene: .; abundance: .; v_gene: TRBV27; j_gene: TRBJ2-5; CDR3aa: CASSCTGTKETQYF; CDR3nt: TGTGCCAGCAGTTGTACAGGGACTAAAGAGACCCAGTACTTC
d_gene: .; abundance: few; v_gene: TRBV20-1; j_gene: TRBJ2-5; CDR3aa: CSASRQGGGETQYF; CDR3nt: TGCAGTGCTAGTCGCCAGGGGGGGGGAGAGACCCAGTACTTC
d_gene: .; abundance: .; v_gene: TRBV29-1; j_gene: TRBJ2-1; CDR3aa: CSVEFTYNEQFF; CDR3nt: TGCAGCGTTGAATTCACCTACAATGAGCAGTTCTTC
d_gene: .; abundance: .; v_gene: TRBV2; j_gene: TRBJ1-2; CDR3aa: CASTGQAQGYTF; CDR3nt: TGTGCCAGCACCGGGCAGGCCCAGGGCTACACCTTC
d_gene: .; abundance: .; v_gene: TRBV7-8; j_gene: TRBJ2-7; CDR3aa: CASSLSSSSYEQYF; CDR3nt: TGTGCCAGCAGCTTAAGTTCTAGCTCCTACGAGCAGTACTTC
d_gene: .; abundance: .; v_gene: TRBV4-2; j_gene: TRBJ1-6; CDR3aa: CASSQDTLVNNSPLHF; CDR3nt: TGTGCCAGCAGCCAAGATACGTTGGTGAATAATTCACCCCTCCACTTT
d_gene: TRBD2; abundance: few; v_gene: TRBV6-5; j_gene: TRBJ2-2; CDR3aa: CASSYGAGGPPGELFF; CDR3nt: TGTGCCAGCAGTTACGGGGCGGGAGGGCCACCCGGGGAGCTGTTTTTT
d_gene: .; abundance: .; v_gene: TRBV20-1; j_gene: TRBJ1-1; CDR3aa: CSAPVGGWNTEAFF; CDR3nt: TGCAGTGCCCCCGTAGGTGGGTGGAACACTGAAGCTTTCTTT
d_gene: .; abundance: .; v_gene: TRBV7-9; j_gene: TRBJ1-1; CDR3aa: CATGGHMNTEAFF; CDR3nt: TGTGCCACCGGTGGCCACATGAACACTGAAGCTTTCTTT
d_gene: .; abundance: .; v_gene: TRBV4-1; j_gene: TRBJ1-6; CDR3aa: CASSQDPGAKASPLHF; CDR3nt: TGCGCCAGCAGCCAAGATCCAGGGGCCAAAGCTTCACCCCTCCACTTT
d_gene: TRBD1; abundance: many; v_gene: TRBV29-1; j_gene: TRBJ2-1; CDR3aa: CSVRDRATNNEQFF; CDR3nt: TGCAGCGTTCGAGACAGGGCGACAAACAATGAGCAGTTCTTC
d_gene: .; abundance: many; v_gene: TRBV6-1; j_gene: TRBJ1-6; CDR3aa: CASTTNNSPLHF; CDR3nt: TGTGCCAGCACCACGAATAATTCACCCCTCCACTTT
d_gene: TRBD2; abundance: many; v_gene: TRBV5-1; j_gene: TRBJ2-1; CDR3aa: CASSLVASGRAYNEQFF; CDR3nt: TGCGCCAGCAGCTTGGTGGCTAGCGGGAGGGCCTACAATGAGCAGTTCTTC
d_gene: TRBD1; abundance: many; v_gene: TRBV5-1; j_gene: TRBJ2-1; CDR3aa: CASSNTGTGGFEQFF; CDR3nt: TGCGCCAGCAGTAATACCGGGACAGGGGGCTTTGAGCAGTTCTTC
d_gene: .; abundance: .; v_gene: TRBV13; j_gene: TRBJ2-1; CDR3aa: CASSLAGYNGQFF; CDR3nt: TGTGCCAGCAGCTTAGCGGGTTACAATGGGCAGTTCTTC
d_gene: .; abundance: .; v_gene: TRBV12-3/TRBV12-4; j_gene: TRBJ2-7; CDR3aa: CASSFGTVAYEQYF; CDR3nt: TGTGCCAGCAGTTTCGGGACTGTGGCCTACGAGCAGTACTTC
d_gene: TRBD1; abundance: .; v_gene: TRBV2; j_gene: TRBJ2-2; CDR3aa: CASSTRTGRTGELFF; CDR3nt: TGTGCCAGCAGTACTCGGACAGGGCGTACCGGGGAGCTGTTTTTT